The rows below give T cell receptor beta chains drawn from one sample of a study of response to subunit inactivated influenza vaccine. Each CDR3 protein gets one entry after TCRdb re-called the RT-PCR reads with MiXCR. In the table there are hundreds of thousands of distinct CDR3 sequences, approximately 12% of which are singletons. The material sequenced was PBMCs from blood, taken on the day of vaccination. The receptor source for this set is a man between 45 and 60 years old who received an inactivated influenza vaccine. The CDR3 runs from the conserved cysteine through the conserved F or W. The order of the fields is V gene, CDR3 protein.

TRBV20-1 | CSARDLYSGLASYEQYF
TRBV5-1 | CASSLVQERYEQYF
TRBV7-9 | CASSLQREAPYNEQFF
TRBV27 | CASSPHGTGELFF
TRBV5-1 | CASSLGRINEKLFF
TRBV5-1 | CASSPGRIGEKLFF
TRBV6-5 | CASSYQGVNQPQHF
TRBV27 | CASSLLGPTSGRSYNEQFF
TRBV27 | CASSPQGGSYTDTQYF
TRBV6-5 | CASSYGAGVGDTQYF
TRBV12-3/TRBV12-4 | CASSLMTGAQPQHF
TRBV6-2/TRBV6-3 | CASLQGATGEQFF
TRBV5-1 | CASSLARERYNEQFF
TRBV3-1 | CASSPTGLVYGIQYF
TRBV14 | CASSQEALDTDTQYF
TRBV27 | CASSLNRVQPQHF
TRBV21-1 | CASSAPGQAPF
TRBV5-1 | CASKLASEQFF
TRBV7-9 | CASSLPGGTRETQYF
TRBV12-3/TRBV12-4 | CASGPANQPQHF
TRBV6-5 | CASSYSAGTVREKLFF
TRBV13 | CASSLGLRTRLDTQYF
TRBV5-6 | CASSFRLSRDTDTQYF
TRBV20-1 | CSASRPDGHYGYTF
TRBV6-1 | CASSRAGLLAGANTGELFF
TRBV30 | CAWSVGPQETQYF